This T cell receptor (beta chain) stems from a study of blood T cell repertoires in COVID-19. Method: immunoSEQ multiplex PCR; TCRdb's copy keeps in-frame clones and lacks some. The sample records about 130,000 clones, about 79% being singletons. Germline-derived CDR1 and CDR2 are KGHDR and SFDVKD. The CDR3 consists of 13 residues. The germline V and J ends were trimmed by 4 bases and 5 bases, with 10 bases remaining between them. The chain has TRBV24-1 and TRBJ2-5; D is possibly TRBD1 (5 bases). This receptor was identified in a woman of 80 years or more with acute or convalescent COVID-19. Sequenced: peripheral blood. In DNA form, the CDR3 reads TGTGCCACCAGTGACCCAGGGTCCGAGACCCAGTACTTC. This encodes CATSDPGSETQYF.